These 24 T cell receptor beta chains came from one sample sequenced in a study of breast tumors, draining lymph nodes, adjacent tissues. TCRdb re-called the multiplex PCR reads through MiXCR, storing one row per CDR3 protein. The table has 30,000 to 40,000 distinct CDR3 sequences, over 55% seen once; the top ten hold about a sixth. Material for sequencing was breast tumor tissue. These receptors originate from a female donor with breast cancer. Some clones in this sample may be carry-over from other donors' samples.

This clonotype is a singleton in its sample. This sequence joins TRBV9 and TRBJ2-5, with D perhaps being TRBD1 or TRBD2 (5 bases each). This CDR3 has 12 residues. Trimming shortened V by 3 bases and J by 4 bases, and 7 bases separated the two germline ends. In germline, CDR1 is SGDLS, CDR2 YYNGEE. CDR3 sequence (DNA): TGTGCCAGCAGCGGAGGGGCAGAGACCCAGTACTTC. Translated: CASSGGAETQYF.

This clonotype was seen many times. This chain links TRBV9 with TRBJ2-1; D is undetermined. The CDR3 covers 15 residues. Trimming took off 0 bases at V and 7 bases at J, with 14 bases between the two ends. Per germline, CDR1 SGDLS and CDR2 YYNGEE. Here the CDR3 DNA reads TGTGCCAGCAGCGTAGAGTCCTTGGGTGTTAATGAGCAGTTCTTC. Protein sequence: CASSVESLGVNEQFF.

The chain is built from TRBV6-1 and TRBJ2-2, with 9 bases identical to TRBD1. V lost 5 bases to trimming and J lost 3 bases; unmatched junction nucleotides: 7. The CDR3 loop spans 16 amino acids. Germline V gene data show CDR1 as MNHNS and CDR2 as SASEGT. DNA for the CDR3: TGTGCCAGCAGTACAGGGGGCAGCGGGGACACCGGGGAGCTGTTTTTT. The encoded protein is CASSTGGSGDTGELFF.

The V call is TRBV19, the J call TRBJ2-3; 14 nucleotides align to TRBD2. CDR1 LNHDA and CDR2 SQIVND come from the germline V gene (reference sequence). This CDR3 is built from 17 residues. Trimming removed 1 base from V and 0 bases from J; junction bases left unmatched: 0. CDR3 region: CASSIGTSGGSTDTQYF. The CDR3 DNA sequence: TGTGCCAGTAGTATAGGGACTAGCGGGGGGAGCACAGATACGCAGTATTTT.

This chain joins TRBV29-1 and TRBJ2-7; 11 positions match TRBD2. This CDR3 has 14 residues. Trimming cost V 6 bases and J 3 bases; bases outside gene matches: 7. Germline loops: CDR1 SQVTM, CDR2 ANQGSEA. The CDR3 DNA follows: TGCAGCGTGACGGGACTAGCGGACCACTACGAGCAGTACTTC. It specifies CSVTGLADHYEQYF.

With regard to this clonotype: Relative to the germline gene, one junction end is altered; a read error may explain this. V and J are TRBV7-9 and TRBJ1-4; no reliable D call. The CDR3 runs 11 residues. Germline V CDR1 and CDR2: SEHNR, FQNEAQ (reference sequence). In nucleotides, the CDR3 is TGTGCCAGCGGCTTCAATGAAAAACTGTTCTTT. Translation: CASGFNEKLFF.

This clonotype was recorded at least ten times. A junction end diverges from the germline sequence, so it may reflect a read error. This CDR3 reads CASSHARTGGRYERYF. The CDR3 region has the DNA TGTGCCAGCAGTCACGCTCGGACAGGGGGCAGGTACGAGCGGTACTTC. The V and J genes are TRBV6-5 and TRBJ2-7, with 11 positions matching TRBD1. The germline CDR1 and CDR2 sequences are MNHEY and SVGAGI. CDR3 length: 16 residues.

Note on this clonotype: Compared with germline, one end of the junction differs, possibly owing to a read error. The rearrangement links TRBV3-1 to TRBJ1-2; 10 bases agree with TRBD1. CDR3 length equals 15 residues. CDR1 is LGHDT and CDR2 is YNNKEL in the germline V gene (reference sequence). CDR3 nucleotide sequence: TGCGCCAGCAGCCCGACAGGGGGCGCGTTCTATGGCTACACCTTC. It is translated as CASSPTGGAFYGYTF.

The chain carries TRBV5-4 and TRBJ1-6, with D tentatively TRBD1 (6 bases). There are 15 residues in the CDR3. The V end lost 0 bases, the J end lost 9 bases, and 13 bases lay between the germline ends. Germline CDR1 and CDR2: SGHNT and YYREEE (reference sequence). The CDR3 region has the DNA TGTGCCAGCAGCTTGGTGGGGGACATTGTTTCACCCCTCCACTTT. Protein product: CASSLVGDIVSPLHF.

The rearrangement joins TRBV20-1 to TRBJ2-7, with D possibly being TRBD1 (5 bases). CDR3 length: 15 residues. Germline CDR1 DFQATT, CDR2 SNEGSKA (reference sequence). V was cut by 0 bases and J by 7 bases, with 19 bases left in between. As DNA, the CDR3 is TGCAGTGCTAGAGACGGAGACAGTCAGAACTGGGAGCAGTACTTC. Encoded protein: CSARDGDSQNWEQYF.

This clonotype showed up many times. Possible read error: a much larger clone is one base away. The chain combines TRBV12-3 or TRBV12-4 with TRBJ2-7; D gene uncertain. The V end was cut by 3 bases, the J end by 12 bases, with 15 bases between. CDR3 size: 12 residues. The CDR3 bases are TGTGCCAGCAGTTTCGCGCGAAGGAGACCGTACTTC. This gives the protein CASSFARRRPYF.

The genes are TRBV20-1 and TRBJ1-6; D gene uncertain. Per the germline V gene, CDR1 is DFQATT and CDR2 is SNEGSKA (reference sequence). Trimming took off 0 bases at V and 0 bases at J, with 15 bases between the two ends. CDR3 length: 18 amino acids. The CDR3 reads CSARDQWNTSSYNSPLHF. The CDR3 bases are TGCAGTGCTAGAGATCAGTGGAACACGAGCTCCTATAATTCACCCCTCCACTTT.

The chain combines TRBV2 with TRBJ1-2, with D possibly TRBD1 on 5 matching bases. In germline, CDR1 is SNHLY, CDR2 FYNNEI. The V and J ends lost 8 bases and 2 bases respectively, with 18 bases between them. This CDR3 is built from 15 residues. The CDR3 region has the DNA TGTGCCAGCCACCCTACAGTTAAGGGGAACTATGGCTACACCTTC. This encodes CASHPTVKGNYGYTF.

The rearrangement uses TRBV12-3 or TRBV12-4 and TRBJ1-4; the D is unclear. Trimming shortened V by 6 bases and J by 8 bases, and 16 bases separated the two germline ends. This CDR3 is built from 14 residues. CDR3 bases: TGTGCCAGCAGACACTACTCACGTTCCGAAAAACTGTTTTTT. This gives the protein CASRHYSRSEKLFF.

This sequence joins TRBV7-9 and TRBJ1-2; no reliable D call. CDR3 length equals 12 residues. Trimming stripped 0 bases from V and 12 bases from J, with 11 bases between. Germline-derived CDR1 and CDR2 are SEHNR and FQNEAQ (reference sequence). The CDR3, as DNA: TGTGCCAGCAGCTTAGCATTAGGTCGTGACACCTTC. Translation: CASSLALGRDTF.

The CDR3 nucleotides read TGTGCCAGCATCACATATTCGAGCTCCTACGAGCAGTACTTC. Its protein is CASITYSSSYEQYF. This chain connects TRBV2 to TRBJ2-7; D ambiguous. Germline CDR1 is SNHLY and CDR2 is FYNNEI. V was trimmed by 7 bases and J by 0 bases, leaving 13 bases between them. The CDR3 is 14 residues long.

The chain couples TRBV10-3 to TRBJ1-4, with D perhaps matching TRBD1 (6 bases). In germline, CDR1 is ENHRY, CDR2 SYGVKD. V was pared by 6 bases and J by 6 bases, with 14 bases between. The CDR3 runs 14 residues. The chain's CDR3 is CAIRGREGDEKLFF. The DNA for the CDR3 is TGTGCCATCAGGGGGCGAGAGGGGGATGAAAAACTGTTTTTT.

This sequence joins TRBV5-1 and TRBJ2-2; D gene unclear. This CDR3 region has 11 residues. The germline V and J ends were trimmed by 6 bases and 4 bases, with 4 bases remaining between them. The V gene's germline CDR1 is SGHRS and CDR2 YFSETQ. CDR3 amino acids: CASKLTGELFF. For the CDR3, the DNA is TGCGCCAGCAAGCTCACCGGGGAGCTGTTTTTT.

This chain links TRBV11-2 with TRBJ1-3, with D hard to call. This CDR3 comprises 15 residues. V lost 7 bases and J 0 bases, leaving 13 bases between the germline ends. Germline loops: CDR1 SGHAT, CDR2 FQNNGV. The CDR3 spells CASKLDGYSGNTIYF. The CDR3 DNA follows: TGTGCCAGCAAACTCGACGGTTACTCTGGAAACACCATATATTTT.

This clonotype is a singleton in its sample. The DNA is omitted, as the CDR3 cannot be located on it reliably, and the CDR3 follows TCRdb's listing. V and J are TRBV12-3 or TRBV12-4 and TRBJ2-5. The CDR3 is made up of 20 amino acids, end residues included. CDR3: CASSLKANYGYTFGSGTQYF.

This clonotype showed up many times. This chain uses TRBV6-5 with TRBJ2-2; D not resolved. Germline V CDR1 and CDR2: MNHEY, SVGAGI. The CDR3 sequence is 18 residues long. The germline V and J ends were trimmed by 0 bases and 1 base, with 15 bases remaining between them. CDR3 nucleotide sequence: TGTGCCAGCAGTTACTCGAGGTACAGTCCAAGGAACACCGGGGAGCTGTTTTTT. Protein: CASSYSRYSPRNTGELFF.

As concerns this clonotype: An end of the junction does not agree with germline; a read error may underlie this. The rearrangement joins TRBV7-9 to TRBJ1-1; D ambiguous. CDR1 is SEHNR and CDR2 is FQNEAQ in the germline V gene (reference sequence). The CDR3 covers 14 residues. Here the CDR3 reads CASDKSSPNTEALF. CDR3 DNA: TGTGCCAGCGACAAGAGTAGTCCGAACACTGAAGCTCTCTTT. Looking up the rest from reference TRBV7-9 and TRBJ1-1 gives the full variable domain: DTGVSQNPRHKITKRGQNVTFRCDPISEHNRLYWYRQTLGQGPEFLTYFQNEAQLEKSRLLSDRFSAERPKGSFSTLEIQRTEQGDSAMYLCASDKSSPNTEALFGQGTRLTVV.

V and J are TRBV9 and TRBJ1-3, with TRBD1 matching 10 bases. The CDR3 extends over 16 amino acids. The V and J ends lost 3 bases and 7 bases, in that order; junction bases with no gene match: 10. Germline V CDR1 and CDR2: SGDLS, YYNGEE. The DNA of the CDR3 is TGTGCCAGCAGCGCCCAGACAGGGGGCGCGGGTAACACCATATATTTT. It specifies CASSAQTGGAGNTIYF.

The rearrangement links TRBV15 to TRBJ2-7; 8 positions agree with TRBD2. Trimming cost V 5 bases and J 6 bases; bases outside gene matches: 9. Germline lookup yields CDR1 LNHNV and CDR2 YYDKDF (reference sequence). CDR3 length: 14 residues. CDR3 loop: CATSYAAGVLEQYF. In DNA, the CDR3 is TGTGCCACCAGCTATGCAGCGGGGGTCCTCGAGCAGTACTTC.